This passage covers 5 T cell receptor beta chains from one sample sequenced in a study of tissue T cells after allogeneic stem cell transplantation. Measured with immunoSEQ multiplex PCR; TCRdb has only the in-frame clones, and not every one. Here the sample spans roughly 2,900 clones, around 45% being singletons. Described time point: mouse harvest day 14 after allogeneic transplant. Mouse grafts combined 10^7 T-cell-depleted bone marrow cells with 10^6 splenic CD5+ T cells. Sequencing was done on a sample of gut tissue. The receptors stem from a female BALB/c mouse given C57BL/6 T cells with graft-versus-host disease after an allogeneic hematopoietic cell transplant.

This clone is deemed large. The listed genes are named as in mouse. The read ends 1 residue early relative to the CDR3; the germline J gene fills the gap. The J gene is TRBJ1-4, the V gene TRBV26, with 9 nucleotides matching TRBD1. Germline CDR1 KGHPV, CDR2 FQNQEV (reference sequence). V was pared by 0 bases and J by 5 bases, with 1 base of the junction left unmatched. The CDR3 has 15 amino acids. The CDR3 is CASSLSGTGNERLFF. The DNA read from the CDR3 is TGTGCCAGCAGTCTGTCCGGGACAGGGAACGAAAGATTATTT.

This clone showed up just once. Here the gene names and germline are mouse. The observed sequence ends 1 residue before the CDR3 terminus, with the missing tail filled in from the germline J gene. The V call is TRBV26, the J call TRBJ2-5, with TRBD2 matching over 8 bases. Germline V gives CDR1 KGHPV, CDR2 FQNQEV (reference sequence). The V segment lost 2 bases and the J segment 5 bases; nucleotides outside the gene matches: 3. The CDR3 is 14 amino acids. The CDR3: CASSLPGGRDTQYF. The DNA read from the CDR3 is TGTGCCAGCAGTCTGCCGGGGGGGCGAGACACCCAGTAC. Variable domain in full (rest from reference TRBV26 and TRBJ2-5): NSKVIQTPRYLVKGQGQKAKMRCIPEKGHPVVFWYQQNKNNEFKFLINFQNQEVLQQIDMTEKRFSAECPSNSPCSLEIQSSEAGDSALYLCASSLPGGRDTQYFGPGTRLLVL.

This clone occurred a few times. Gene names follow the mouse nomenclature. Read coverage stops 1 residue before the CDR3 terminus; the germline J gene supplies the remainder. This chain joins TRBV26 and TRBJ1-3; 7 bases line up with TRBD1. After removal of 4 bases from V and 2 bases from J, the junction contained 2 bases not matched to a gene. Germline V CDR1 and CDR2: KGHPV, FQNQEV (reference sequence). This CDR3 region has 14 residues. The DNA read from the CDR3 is TGTGCCAGCAGTCAGACAGGGACTGGAAATACGCTCTAT. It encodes CASSQTGTGNTLY. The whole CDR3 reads CASSQTGTGNTLYF.

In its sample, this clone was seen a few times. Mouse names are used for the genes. CDR3 in amino acids: CASSLGLGGYEQYF. The covered CDR3 bases are TGTGCCAGCTCTCTAGGACTGGGGGGCTATGAACAGTAC. The rearrangement uses TRBV12-1 and TRBJ2-7; TRBD2 aligns across 11 bases. The sequenced fragment ends 1 residue before the CDR3 boundary, so the rest is inferred from the germline J gene. This CDR3 is 14 amino acids long. Unmatched junction bases numbered 1, after V lost 1 base and J lost 3 bases. Germline values: CDR1 SGHSN, CDR2 HYEKVE.

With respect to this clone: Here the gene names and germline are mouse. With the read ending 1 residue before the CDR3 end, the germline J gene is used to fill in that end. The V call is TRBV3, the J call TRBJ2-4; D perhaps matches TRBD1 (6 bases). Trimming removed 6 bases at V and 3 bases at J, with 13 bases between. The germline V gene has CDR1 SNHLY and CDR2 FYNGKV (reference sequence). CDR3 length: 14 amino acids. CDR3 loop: CASSPRGRQNTLYF. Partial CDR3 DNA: TGTGCCAGCAGTCCCAGGGGTAGGCAAAACACCTTGTAC.